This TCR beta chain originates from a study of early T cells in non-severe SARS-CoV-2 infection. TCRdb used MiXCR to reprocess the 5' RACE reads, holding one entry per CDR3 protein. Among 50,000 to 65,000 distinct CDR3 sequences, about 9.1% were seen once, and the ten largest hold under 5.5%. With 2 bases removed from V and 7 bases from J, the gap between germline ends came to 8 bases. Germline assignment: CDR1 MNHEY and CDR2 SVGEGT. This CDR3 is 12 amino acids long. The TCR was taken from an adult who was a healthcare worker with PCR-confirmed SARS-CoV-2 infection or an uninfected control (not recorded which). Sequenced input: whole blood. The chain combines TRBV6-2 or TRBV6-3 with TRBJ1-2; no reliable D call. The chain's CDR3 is CASSYAGSGYTF. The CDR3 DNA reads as TGTGCCAGCAGTTACGCCGGGAGTGGCTACACCTTC.